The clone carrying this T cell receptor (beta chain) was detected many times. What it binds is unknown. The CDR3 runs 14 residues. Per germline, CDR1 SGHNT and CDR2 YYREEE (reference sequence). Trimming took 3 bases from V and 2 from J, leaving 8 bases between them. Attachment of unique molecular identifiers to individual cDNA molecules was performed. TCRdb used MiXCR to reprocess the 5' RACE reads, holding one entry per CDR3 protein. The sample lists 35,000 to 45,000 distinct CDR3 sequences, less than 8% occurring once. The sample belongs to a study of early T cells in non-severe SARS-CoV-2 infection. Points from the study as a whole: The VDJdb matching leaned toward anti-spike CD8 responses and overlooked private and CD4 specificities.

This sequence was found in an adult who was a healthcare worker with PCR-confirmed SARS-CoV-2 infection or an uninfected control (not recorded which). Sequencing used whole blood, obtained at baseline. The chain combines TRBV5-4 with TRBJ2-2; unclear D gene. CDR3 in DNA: TGTGCCAGCAGCTATCAGATTAACACCGGGGAGCTGTTTTTT. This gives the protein CASSYQINTGELFF.